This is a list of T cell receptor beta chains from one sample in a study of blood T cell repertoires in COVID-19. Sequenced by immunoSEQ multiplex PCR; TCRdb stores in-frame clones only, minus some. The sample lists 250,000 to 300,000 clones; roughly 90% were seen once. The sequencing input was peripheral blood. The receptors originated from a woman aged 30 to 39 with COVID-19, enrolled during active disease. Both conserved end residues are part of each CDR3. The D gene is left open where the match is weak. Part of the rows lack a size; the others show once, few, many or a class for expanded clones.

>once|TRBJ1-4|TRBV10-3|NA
CAISEDRTNEKLFF
TGTGCCATCAGTGAGGACAGGACTAATGAAAAACTGTTTTTT
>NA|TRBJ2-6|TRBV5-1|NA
CASRRTAGANVLTF
TGCGCCAGCAGACGGACTGCTGGGGCCAACGTCCTGACTTTC
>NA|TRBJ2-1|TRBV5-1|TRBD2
CASRPAISGGENEQFF
TGCGCCAGCAGGCCCGCCATTAGCGGGGGTGAGAATGAGCAGTTCTTC
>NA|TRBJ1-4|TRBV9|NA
CASSALGGTNEKLFF
TGTGCCAGCAGCGCCCTTGGAGGGACTAATGAAAAACTGTTTTTT
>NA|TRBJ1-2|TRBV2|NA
CASRPEPVPLYGYTF
TGTGCCAGCAGACCCGAACCGGTCCCTCTTTATGGCTACACCTTC
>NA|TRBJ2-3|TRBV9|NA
CASSVGQASTDTQYF
TGTGCCAGCAGCGTAGGACAGGCCAGCACAGATACGCAGTATTTT
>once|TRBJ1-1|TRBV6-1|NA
CASSDRPTGREAFF
TGTGCCAGCAGTGACCGACCGACAGGTCGTGAAGCTTTCTTT
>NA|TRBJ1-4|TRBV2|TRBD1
CASTPGTGSGKLFF
TGTGCCAGCACCCCGGGGACAGGGTCTGGAAAACTGTTTTTT
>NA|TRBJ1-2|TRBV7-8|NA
CASSLRGNYGYTF
TGTGCCAGCAGCTTACGAGGCAACTATGGCTACACCTTC
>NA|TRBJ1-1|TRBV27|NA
CASSLTGKGYTEAFF
TGTGCCAGCAGTTTAACAGGGAAGGGTTACACTGAAGCTTTCTTT
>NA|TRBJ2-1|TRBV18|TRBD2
CASSRAGLYNEQFF
TGTGCCAGCTCACGAGCGGGGCTCTACAATGAGCAGTTCTTC
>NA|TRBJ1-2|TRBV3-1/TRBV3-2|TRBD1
CASSPGGGAAPSTF
TGTGCCAGCAGCCCAGGGGGCGGCGCAGCCCCGAGCACCTTC
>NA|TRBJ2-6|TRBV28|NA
CASSFPGRGANVLTF
TGTGCCAGCAGTTTCCCGGGGAGGGGGGCCAACGTCCTGACTTTC
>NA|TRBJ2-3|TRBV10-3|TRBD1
CAISEPGQGDTQYF
TGTGCCATCAGTGAGCCGGGACAGGGTGATACGCAGTATTTT
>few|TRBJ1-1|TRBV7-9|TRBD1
CASSFETGGSEAFF
TGTGCCAGCAGCTTTGAGACAGGGGGCTCTGAAGCTTTCTTT
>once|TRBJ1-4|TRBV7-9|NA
CASSPSRGAEPVNEKLFF
TGTGCCAGCAGCCCAAGCCGGGGGGCCGAACCCGTTAATGAAAAACTGTTTTTT
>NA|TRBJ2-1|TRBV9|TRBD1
CASSADRVDEQFF
TGTGCCAGCAGCGCAGACAGGGTTGATGAGCAGTTCTTC
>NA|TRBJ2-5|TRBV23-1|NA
CASSQSSGGTTWEETQYF
TGCGCCAGCAGTCAATCTTCAGGCGGGACGACCTGGGAAGAGACCCAGTACTTC
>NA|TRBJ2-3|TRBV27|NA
CASTGLSGTDTQYF
TGTGCCAGCACCGGGCTTTCGGGGACAGATACGCAGTATTTT
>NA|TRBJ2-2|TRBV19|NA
CASSIAGVNGGELFF
TGTGCCAGTAGTATAGCGGGGGTTAACGGCGGGGAGCTGTTTTTT
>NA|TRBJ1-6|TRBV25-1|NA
CASSEGQVNSPLHF
TGTGCCAGCAGTGAAGGGCAGGTCAATTCACCCCTCCACTTT
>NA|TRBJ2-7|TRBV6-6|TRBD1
CASRNSGTDYEQYF
TGTGCCAGCAGGAACTCCGGGACAGATTACGAGCAGTACTTC
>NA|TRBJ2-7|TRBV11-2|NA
CASSLERAGAGYEQYF
TGTGCCAGCAGCTTAGAAAGGGCAGGGGCGGGCTACGAGCAGTACTTC
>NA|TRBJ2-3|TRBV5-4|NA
CASSLDTGMADTQYF
TGTGCCAGCAGCTTGGATACAGGGATGGCAGATACGCAGTATTTT
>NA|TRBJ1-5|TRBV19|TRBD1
CASSPGTGGVLYSNQPQHF
TGTGCCAGTAGTCCAGGGACAGGGGGCGTACTTTATAGCAATCAGCCCCAGCATTTT
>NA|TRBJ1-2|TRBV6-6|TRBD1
CASSYSPGQRNYGYTF
TGTGCCAGCAGTTACTCGCCGGGACAGAGAAACTATGGCTACACCTTC
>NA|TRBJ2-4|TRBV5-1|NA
CASSPSTGSHIQYF
TGCGCCAGCAGCCCCTCGACAGGTTCGCACATTCAGTACTTC
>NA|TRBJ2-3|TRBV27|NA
CASSLAGGRPRTDTQYF
TGTGCCAGCAGTTTGGCCGGCGGGCGGCCACGCACAGATACGCAGTATTTT
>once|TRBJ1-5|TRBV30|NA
CAWSGGQSYEPQHF
TGTGCCTGGAGTGGAGGACAGAGTTACGAGCCCCAGCATTTT
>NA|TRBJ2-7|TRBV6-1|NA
CASSESGIAIYYEQYF
TGTGCCAGCAGTGAATCTGGGATAGCGATTTACTACGAGCAGTACTTC
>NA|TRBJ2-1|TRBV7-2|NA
CASSFDGGSYNEQFF
TGTGCCAGCAGCTTCGACGGAGGCTCCTACAATGAGCAGTTCTTC
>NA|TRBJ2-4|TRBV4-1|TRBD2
CASSPGLAVKWVNIQYF
TGCGCCAGCAGCCCGGGACTAGCGGTCAAATGGGTGAACATTCAGTACTTC
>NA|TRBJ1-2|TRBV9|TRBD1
CASSEGGWSYGYTF
TGTGCCAGCAGCGAAGGGGGCTGGAGCTATGGCTACACCTTC
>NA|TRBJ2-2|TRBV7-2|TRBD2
CASRNKAGGNTGELFF
TGTGCCAGCAGAAATAAAGCGGGAGGGAACACCGGGGAGCTGTTTTTT
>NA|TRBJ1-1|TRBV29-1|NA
CSVPGWAGEGENTEAFF
TGCAGCGTCCCCGGCTGGGCAGGGGAAGGGGAGAACACTGAAGCTTTCTTT
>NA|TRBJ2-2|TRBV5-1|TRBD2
CASSFPGGGELFF
TGCGCCAGCAGCTTTCCGGGAGGCGGGGAGCTGTTTTTT
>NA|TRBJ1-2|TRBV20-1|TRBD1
CSANQGGGYTF
TGCAGTGCTAACCAGGGGGGAGGCTACACCTTC
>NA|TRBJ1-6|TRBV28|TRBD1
CASSFPRPGTGSNSPLHF
TGTGCCAGCAGTTTCCCACGTCCCGGGACAGGGTCGAATTCACCCCTCCACTTT
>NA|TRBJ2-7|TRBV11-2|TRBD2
CASSPPLAGGPREQYF
TGTGCCAGCAGCCCGCCCTTGGCGGGAGGGCCGAGGGAGCAGTACTTC
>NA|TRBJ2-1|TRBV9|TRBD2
CASSVVGLGKGGEQFF
TGTGCCAGCAGCGTAGTGGGACTAGGGAAAGGGGGTGAGCAGTTCTTC
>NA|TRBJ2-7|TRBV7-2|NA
CASSYGGEQYF
TGTGCCAGCAGCTATGGGGGGGAGCAGTACTTC
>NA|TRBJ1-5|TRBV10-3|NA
CAISESTGYSNQPQHF
TGTGCCATCAGTGAGTCCACAGGATATAGCAATCAGCCCCAGCATTTT
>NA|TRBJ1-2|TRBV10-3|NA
CAISDVQGRLSGYGYTF
TGTGCCATCAGTGATGTGCAGGGGCGGCTAAGTGGCTATGGCTACACCTTC
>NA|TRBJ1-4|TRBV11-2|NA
CASSSLKSGVTNEKLFF
TGTGCCAGCAGCTCACTAAAGAGTGGTGTAACTAATGAAAAACTGTTTTTT
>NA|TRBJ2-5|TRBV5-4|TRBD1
CASSLETGGETQYF
TGTGCCAGCAGCTTGGAGACAGGGGGGGAGACCCAGTACTTC
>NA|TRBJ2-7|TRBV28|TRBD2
CASSLGGSLHEQYF
TGTGCCAGCAGTTTGGGCGGGAGCCTCCACGAGCAGTACTTC
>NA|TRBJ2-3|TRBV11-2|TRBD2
CASRGISGRGDTQYF
TGTGCCAGCAGAGGAATTAGCGGGAGGGGAGATACGCAGTATTTT
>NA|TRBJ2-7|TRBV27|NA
CASSSIPLARGPYEQYF
TGTGCCAGCAGTTCAATCCCCTTAGCCAGGGGTCCCTACGAGCAGTACTTC